This record concerns one T cell receptor beta chain sequence. This entry comes from a study of Tregs in tolerant kidney transplant recipients. The CDR3 consists of 15 residues. Per germline, CDR1 SGHAT and CDR2 FQNNGV. Trimming removed 2 bases from V and 3 bases from J, with 14 bases in between. Measured with immunoSEQ multiplex PCR; TCRdb has only the in-frame clones, and not every one. The data hold roughly 120,000 clones, with roughly 93% observed a single time. The specimen sequenced was CD4+ T cells from blood. This rearrangement joins TRBV11-2 to TRBJ2-7, with D perhaps matching TRBD2 (6 bases). This TCR derives from a human donor in good health. The CDR3 DNA is TGTGCCAGCAGCTTAATTGGAGGGATGTTCTACGAGCAGTACTTC. Translating gives CASSLIGGMFYEQYF.